This T cell receptor beta chain was documented in a study of long-term antiretroviral therapy in people with HIV. CDR1 and CDR2 from the germline V gene are GTSNPN and SVGIG (reference sequence). The length of the CDR3 is 13 residues. V trimming: 4 bases; J trimming: 6 bases; junction bases outside the gene matches: 9. Participants who had HIV were, without exception, treated in the United States. Run at survey level, the immunoSEQ assay was version v3.0. Repertoires were generated with immunoSEQ multiplex PCR, while TCRdb's copy carries only in-frame clones and drops some. The table lists 30,000 to 45,000 clones, 80% of them singletons.

This clonotype was sampled from a man younger than 40 with HIV. The material was unsorted PBMCs, obtained 3.4 years after starting antiretroviral therapy. The chain carries TRBV30 and TRBJ2-7; 7 bases fit TRBD2. Here the CDR3 DNA reads TGTGCCTGGACCGGGACCACGGGGGGCGAGCAGTACTTC. Translation: CAWTGTTGGEQYF.